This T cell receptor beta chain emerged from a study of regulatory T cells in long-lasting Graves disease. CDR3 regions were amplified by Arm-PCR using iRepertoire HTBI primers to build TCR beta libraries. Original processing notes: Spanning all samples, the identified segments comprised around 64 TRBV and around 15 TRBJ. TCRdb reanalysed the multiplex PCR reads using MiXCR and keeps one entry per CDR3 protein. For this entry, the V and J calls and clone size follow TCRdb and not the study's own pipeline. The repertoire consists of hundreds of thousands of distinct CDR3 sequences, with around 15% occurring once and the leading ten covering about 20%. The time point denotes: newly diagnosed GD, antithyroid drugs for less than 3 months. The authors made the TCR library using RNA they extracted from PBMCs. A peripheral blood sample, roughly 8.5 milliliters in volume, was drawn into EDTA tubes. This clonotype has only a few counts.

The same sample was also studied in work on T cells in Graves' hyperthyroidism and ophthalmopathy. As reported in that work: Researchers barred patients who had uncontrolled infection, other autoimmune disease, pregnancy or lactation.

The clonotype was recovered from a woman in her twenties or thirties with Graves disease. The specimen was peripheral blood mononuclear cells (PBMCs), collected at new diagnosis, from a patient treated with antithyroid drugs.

The CDR3 DNA reads as TGTGCCAGCAGTTTAGAGGCCCTCCGGACTCTGGAAGAGCAGTACTTC. Translated, it gives CASSLEALRTLEEQYF. The gene calls are TRBV28 and TRBJ2-7; tentative D call: TRBD2 (5 bases). The CDR3 is made up of 16 amino acids. The V end was cut by 2 bases, the J end by 7 bases, with 21 bases between. Germline V gene data show CDR1 as MDHEN and CDR2 as SYDVKM.